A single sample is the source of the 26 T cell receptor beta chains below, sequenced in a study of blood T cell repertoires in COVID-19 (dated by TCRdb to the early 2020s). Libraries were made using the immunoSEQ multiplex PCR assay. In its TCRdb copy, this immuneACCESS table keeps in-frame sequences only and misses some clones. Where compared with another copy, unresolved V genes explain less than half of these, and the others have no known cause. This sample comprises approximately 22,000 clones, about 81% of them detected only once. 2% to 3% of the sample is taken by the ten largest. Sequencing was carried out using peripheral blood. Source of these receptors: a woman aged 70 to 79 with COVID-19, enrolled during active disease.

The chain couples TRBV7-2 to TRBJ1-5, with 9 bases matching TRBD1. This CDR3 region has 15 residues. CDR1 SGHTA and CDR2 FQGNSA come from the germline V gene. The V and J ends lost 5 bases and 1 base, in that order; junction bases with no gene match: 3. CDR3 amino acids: CASSHDRGSNQPQHF. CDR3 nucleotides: TGTGCCAGCAGCCATGACAGGGGGAGCAATCAGCCCCAGCATTTT.

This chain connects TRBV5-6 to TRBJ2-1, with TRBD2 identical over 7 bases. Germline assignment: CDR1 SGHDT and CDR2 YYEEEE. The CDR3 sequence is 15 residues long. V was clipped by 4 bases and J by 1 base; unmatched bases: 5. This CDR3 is CASSLTAGSYNEQFF. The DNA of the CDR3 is TGTGCCAGCAGCCTAACAGCGGGGTCCTACAATGAGCAGTTCTTC.

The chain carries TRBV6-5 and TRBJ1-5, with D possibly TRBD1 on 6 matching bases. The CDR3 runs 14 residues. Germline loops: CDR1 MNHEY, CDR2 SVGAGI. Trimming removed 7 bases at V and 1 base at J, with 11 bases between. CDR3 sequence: CASNGGLSNQPQHF. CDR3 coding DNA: TGTGCCAGCAATGGGGGCCTGAGCAATCAGCCCCAGCATTTT.

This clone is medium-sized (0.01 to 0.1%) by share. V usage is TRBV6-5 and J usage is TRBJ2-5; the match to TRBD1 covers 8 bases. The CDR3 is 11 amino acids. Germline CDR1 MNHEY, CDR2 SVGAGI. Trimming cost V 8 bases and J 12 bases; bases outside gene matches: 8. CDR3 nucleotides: TGTGCCAGCGAAGTGGGGACAGGAAAGTACTTC. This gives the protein CASEVGTGKYF.

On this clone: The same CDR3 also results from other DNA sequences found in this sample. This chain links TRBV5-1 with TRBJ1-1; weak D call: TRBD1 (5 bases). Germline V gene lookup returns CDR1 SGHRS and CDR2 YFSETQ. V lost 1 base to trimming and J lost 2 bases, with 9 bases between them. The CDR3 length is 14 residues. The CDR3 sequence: CASSLTGSNTEAFF. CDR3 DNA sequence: TGCGCCAGCAGCTTGACAGGTTCCAACACTGAAGCTTTCTTT.

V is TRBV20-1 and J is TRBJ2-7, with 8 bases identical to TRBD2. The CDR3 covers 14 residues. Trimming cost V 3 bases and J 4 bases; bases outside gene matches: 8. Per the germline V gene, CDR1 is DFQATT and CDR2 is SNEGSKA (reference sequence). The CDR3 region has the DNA TGCAGTGCTAGTCCGGGACTAGGATCGTACGAGCAGTACTTC. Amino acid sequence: CSASPGLGSYEQYF.

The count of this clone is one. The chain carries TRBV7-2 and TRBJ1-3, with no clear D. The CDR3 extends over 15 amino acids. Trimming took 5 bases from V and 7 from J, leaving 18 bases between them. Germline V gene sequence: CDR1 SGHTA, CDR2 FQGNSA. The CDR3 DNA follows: TGTGCCAGCAGCGCAAGTAAGAGGGCAGCGAACACCATATATTTT. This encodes CASSASKRAANTIYF.

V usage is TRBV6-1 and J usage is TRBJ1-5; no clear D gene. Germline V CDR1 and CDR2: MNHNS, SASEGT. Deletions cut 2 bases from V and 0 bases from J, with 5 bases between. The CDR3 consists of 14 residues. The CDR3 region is CASSELRSNQPQHF. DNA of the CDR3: TGTGCCAGCAGTGAACTGCGTAGCAATCAGCCCCAGCATTTT.

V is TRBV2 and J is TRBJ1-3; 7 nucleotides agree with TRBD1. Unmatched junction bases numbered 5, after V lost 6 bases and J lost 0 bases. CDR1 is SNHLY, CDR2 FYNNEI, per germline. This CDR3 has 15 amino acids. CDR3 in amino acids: CASRLRGDSGNTIYF. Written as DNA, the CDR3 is TGTGCCAGCAGGCTCAGGGGGGACTCTGGAAACACCATATATTTT.

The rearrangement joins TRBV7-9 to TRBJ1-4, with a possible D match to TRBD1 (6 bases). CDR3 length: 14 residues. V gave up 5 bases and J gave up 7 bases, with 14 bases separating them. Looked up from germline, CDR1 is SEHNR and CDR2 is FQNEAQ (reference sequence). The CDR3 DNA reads TGTGCCAGCAGCCTCGGACAGCCCCTTGAAAAACTGTTTTTT. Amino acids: CASSLGQPLEKLFF.

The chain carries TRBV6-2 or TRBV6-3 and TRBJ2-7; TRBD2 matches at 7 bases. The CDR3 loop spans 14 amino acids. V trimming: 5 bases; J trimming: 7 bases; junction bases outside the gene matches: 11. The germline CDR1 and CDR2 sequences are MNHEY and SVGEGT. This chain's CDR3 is CASSLTGTGREQYF. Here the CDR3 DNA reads TGTGCCAGCAGTCTTACCGGGACCGGGAGGGAGCAGTACTTC.

CDR3 bases: TGTGCCAGCAGCTTAGCAGGCTCTCGAGGAGCTTTCTTT. Protein product: CASSLAGSRGAFF. This chain connects TRBV7-2 to TRBJ1-1; D gene ambiguous. The CDR3 covers 13 residues. Trimming removed 0 bases from V and 10 bases from J, with 12 bases in between. CDR1 is SGHTA, CDR2 FQGNSA, per germline.

For the CDR3, the DNA is TGTGCCAGCTCACCAGCGGCAGCGGCCTATGGCAATCAGCCCCAGCATTTT. Translation gives CASSPAAAAYGNQPQHF. The V gene is TRBV18, the J gene TRBJ1-5; D remains unclear. CDR3 length: 17 residues. V was cut by 2 bases and J by 2 bases, with 16 bases left in between. Germline V gives CDR1 KGHSH, CDR2 LQKENI.

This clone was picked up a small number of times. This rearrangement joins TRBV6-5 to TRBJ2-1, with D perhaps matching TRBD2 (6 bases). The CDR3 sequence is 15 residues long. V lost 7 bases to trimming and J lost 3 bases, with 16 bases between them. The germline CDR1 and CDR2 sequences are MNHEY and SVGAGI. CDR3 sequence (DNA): TGTGCCAGCACCTTCGGAGGGTTACTCTACAATGAGCAGTTCTTC. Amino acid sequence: CASTFGGLLYNEQFF.

The DNA for the CDR3 is TGTGCCAGCAGAGCTTTGGGGACAGCGGGTGGCTACACCTTC. Amino acids: CASRALGTAGGYTF. The chain combines TRBV2 with TRBJ1-2; 7 bases line up with TRBD1. This CDR3 is 14 amino acids long. V gave up 6 bases and J gave up 7 bases; unmatched junction bases: 11. CDR1 and CDR2 from the germline V gene are SNHLY and FYNNEI.

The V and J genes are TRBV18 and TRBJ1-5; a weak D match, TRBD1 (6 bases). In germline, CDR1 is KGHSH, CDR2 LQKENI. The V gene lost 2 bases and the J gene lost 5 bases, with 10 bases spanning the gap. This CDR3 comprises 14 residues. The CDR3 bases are TGTGCCAGCTCACCAGAAGACAGGTATCAGCCCCAGCATTTT. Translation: CASSPEDRYQPQHF.

CDR3 in amino acids: CASSLPRRTRTNEKLFF. CDR3 in DNA: TGTGCCAGCAGCTTACCCCGTAGAACGAGGACTAATGAAAAACTGTTTTTT. The V gene is TRBV7-8, the J gene TRBJ1-4; D is uncertain. V lost 2 bases to trimming and J lost 2 bases, with 15 bases between them. The CDR3 runs to 17 residues. Germline-derived CDR1 and CDR2 are SGHVS and FQNEAQ.

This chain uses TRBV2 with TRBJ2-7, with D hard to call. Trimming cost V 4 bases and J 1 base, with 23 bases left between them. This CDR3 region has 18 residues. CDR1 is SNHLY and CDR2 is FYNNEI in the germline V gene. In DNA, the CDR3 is TGTGCCAGCAGTGTTGGGCCTTCGGTAGTCCGTCCTTCCTACGAGCAGTACTTC. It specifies CASSVGPSVVRPSYEQYF. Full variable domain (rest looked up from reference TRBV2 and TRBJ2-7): EPEVTQTPSHQVTQMGQEVILRCVPISNHLYFYWYRQILGQKVEFLVSFYNNEISEKSEIFDDQFSVERPDGSNFTLKIRSTKLEDSAMYFCASSVGPSVVRPSYEQYFGPGTRLTVT.

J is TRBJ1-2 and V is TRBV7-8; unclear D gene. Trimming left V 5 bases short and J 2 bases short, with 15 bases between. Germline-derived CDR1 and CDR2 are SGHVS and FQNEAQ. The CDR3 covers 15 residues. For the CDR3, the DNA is TGTGCCAGCAGCCCGACGGCAACCGGGAACTATGGCTACACCTTC. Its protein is CASSPTATGNYGYTF. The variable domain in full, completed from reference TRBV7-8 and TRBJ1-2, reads GAGVSQSPRYKVAKRGQDVALRCDPISGHVSLFWYQQALGQGPEFLTYFQNEAQLDKSGLPSDRFFAERPEGSVSTLKIQRTQQEDSAVYLCASSPTATGNYGYTFGSGTRLTVV.

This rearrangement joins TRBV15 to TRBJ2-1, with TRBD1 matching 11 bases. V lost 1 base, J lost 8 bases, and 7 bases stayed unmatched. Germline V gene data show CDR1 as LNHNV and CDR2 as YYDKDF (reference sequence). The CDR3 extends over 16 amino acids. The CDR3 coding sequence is TGTGCCACCAGCAGAGTGGGACAGGGGGATTATCATGAGCAGTTCTTC. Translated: CATSRVGQGDYHEQFF.

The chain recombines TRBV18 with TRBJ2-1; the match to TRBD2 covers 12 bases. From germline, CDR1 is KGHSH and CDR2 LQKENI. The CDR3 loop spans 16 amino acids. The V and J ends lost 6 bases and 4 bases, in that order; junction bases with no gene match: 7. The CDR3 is CASSPGLAGTYNEQFF. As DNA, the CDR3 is TGTGCCAGCTCTCCCGGACTAGCGGGAACTTACAATGAGCAGTTCTTC.

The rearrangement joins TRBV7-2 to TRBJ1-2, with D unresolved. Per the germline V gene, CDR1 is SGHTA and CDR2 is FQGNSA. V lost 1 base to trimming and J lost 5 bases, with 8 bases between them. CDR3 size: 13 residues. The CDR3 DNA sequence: TGTGCCAGCAGCTTAGACTCATATTATGGCTACACCTTC. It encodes CASSLDSYYGYTF.

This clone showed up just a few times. CDR3 sequence reads: CASSLGGSNGYTF. The CDR3 coding sequence is TGCGCCAGCAGCTTGGGTGGGAGCAATGGCTACACCTTC. The chain recombines TRBV5-1 with TRBJ1-2; the D is unclear. V lost 0 bases to trimming and J lost 6 bases, with 9 bases between them. The CDR3 length is 13 residues. Germline V CDR1 and CDR2: SGHRS, YFSETQ.

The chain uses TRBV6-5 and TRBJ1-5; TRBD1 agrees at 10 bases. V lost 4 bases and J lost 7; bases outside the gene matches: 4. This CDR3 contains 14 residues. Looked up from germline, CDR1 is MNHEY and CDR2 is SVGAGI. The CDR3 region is CASSWGQGRQPQHF. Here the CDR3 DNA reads TGTGCCAGCAGTTGGGGACAGGGGCGGCAGCCCCAGCATTTT.

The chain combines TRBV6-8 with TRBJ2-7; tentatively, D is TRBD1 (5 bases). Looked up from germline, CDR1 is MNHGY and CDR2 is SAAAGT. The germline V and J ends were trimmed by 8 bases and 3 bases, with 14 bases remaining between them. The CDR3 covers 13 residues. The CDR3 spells CASPGQGIYEQYF. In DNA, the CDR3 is TGTGCCAGCCCTGGACAAGGAATCTACGAGCAGTACTTC.

CDR3 sequence (DNA): TGCGCCAGCAGCCAGGGCAGCAACACTGAAGCTTTCTTT. The encoded protein is CASSQGSNTEAFF. This chain links TRBV4-3 with TRBJ1-1; D remains unclear. Trimming removed 3 bases at V and 2 bases at J, with 7 bases between. The CDR3 spans 13 residues. Germline CDR1 is LGHNA and CDR2 is YSLEER.